Following are 24 T cell receptor beta chains from one sample sequenced in a study of blood T cell repertoires in COVID-19. TCRdb's copy holds only in-frame clones and misses some; the assay was immunoSEQ multiplex PCR. This sample has about 67,000 clones, with about nine tenths found just once. The sample consisted of peripheral blood. The receptors derive from a man aged 50 or older with active COVID-19.

The J gene is TRBJ1-2, the V gene TRBV6-6, with 7 nucleotides matching TRBD1. From germline, CDR1 is MNHNY and CDR2 SVGAGI (reference sequence). The CDR3 contains 17 residues. Losses at the gene ends were 5 bases for V and 7 bases for J; bases not matched to a gene: 19. The CDR3 coding sequence is TGTGCCAGCAGTCATCGCAACAGGGGACCTTCCGGGCTTGGCTACACCTTC. It encodes CASSHRNRGPSGLGYTF.

The chain couples TRBV15 to TRBJ2-1; TRBD1 might be the D (7 bases). Trimming removed 1 base at V and 8 bases at J, with 15 bases between. Germline lookup yields CDR1 LNHNV and CDR2 YYDKDF (reference sequence). The CDR3 contains 15 residues. CDR3 region: CATSRGRGDRHEQFF. CDR3 sequence (DNA): TGTGCCACCAGCAGAGGCAGGGGGGATAGGCATGAGCAGTTCTTC. Variable domain in full (rest from reference TRBV15 and TRBJ2-1): DAMVIQNPRYQVTQFGKPVTLSCSQTLNHNVMYWYQQKSSQAPKLLFHYYDKDFNNEADTPDNFQSRRPNTSFCFLDIRSPGLGDTAMYLCATSRGRGDRHEQFFGPGTRLTVL.

The chain carries TRBV5-1 and TRBJ1-1, with TRBD1 matching over 9 bases. Germline CDR1 and CDR2: SGHRS and YFSETQ. The CDR3 is made up of 14 amino acids. V shed 4 bases and J 1 base; nucleotides not matched to a gene: 2. The CDR3 sequence: CASSRTGANTEAFF. The CDR3 DNA reads as TGCGCCAGCAGCCGGACAGGGGCGAACACTGAAGCTTTCTTT.

The chain has TRBV7-2 and TRBJ2-3; tentatively, D is TRBD2 (6 bases). V was trimmed by 5 bases and J by 2 bases, leaving 20 bases between them. The CDR3 has 17 amino acids. The V gene's germline CDR1 is SGHTA and CDR2 FQGNSA. As DNA, the CDR3 is TGTGCCAGCAGCCCTCTCACCCGCGGGATCTCCACAGATACGCAGTATTTT. Translating it yields CASSPLTRGISTDTQYF.

In DNA, the CDR3 is TGTGCCATCAGGCGGACTAGCGGAGATCAAGAGACCCAGTACTTC. The encoded protein is CAIRRTSGDQETQYF. The chain joins TRBV10-3 to TRBJ2-5, with 10 bases aligning to TRBD2. This CDR3 comprises 15 residues. Germline CDR1 reads ENHRY; CDR2 reads SYGVKD. Losses at the gene ends were 6 bases for V and 2 bases for J; bases not matched to a gene: 6.

The J gene is TRBJ2-7, the V gene TRBV15; possible D gene TRBD1, 5 bases. V was shortened by 3 bases and J by 6 bases, with 21 bases between the two germline ends. Germline V CDR1 and CDR2: LNHNV, YYDKDF (reference sequence). The length of the CDR3 is 16 residues. For the CDR3, the DNA is TGTGCCACCAGCAGGGGGCCGGACCGAAATATGCGCGAGCAGTACTTC. It specifies CATSRGPDRNMREQYF.

The rearrangement links TRBV24-1 to TRBJ1-2, with a tentative D call TRBD1 (6 bases). Trimming left V 3 bases short and J 8 bases short, with 15 bases between. The CDR3 has 14 amino acids. Germline CDR1 KGHDR, CDR2 SFDVKD. Here the CDR3 DNA reads TGTGCCACCAGTGATCGACAGGCCCCGAGGGGCTACACCTTC. It translates to CATSDRQAPRGYTF.

The rearrangement joins TRBV6-2 or TRBV6-3 to TRBJ2-3; D might be TRBD2 (5 bases). The CDR3 sequence is 17 residues long. V lost 0 bases to trimming and J lost 0 bases, with 13 bases between them. CDR1 and CDR2 from the germline V gene are MNHEY and SVGEGT. In nucleotides, the CDR3 is TGTGCCAGCAGTTACTCGTTTGGAGCGGCCAGCACAGATACGCAGTATTTT. Translating it yields CASSYSFGAASTDTQYF.

This clone was counted only a few times. The V and J genes are TRBV7-6 and TRBJ2-7; 8 bases line up with TRBD1. The V gene end was trimmed by 4 bases and the J gene end by 2 bases; junction bases not matched to a gene: 10. The CDR3 runs to 16 residues. The germline V gene has CDR1 SGHVS and CDR2 FNYEAQ. CDR3 protein: CASSSFPGQEAYEQYF. The CDR3 region has the DNA TGTGCCAGCAGCTCTTTTCCGGGACAGGAGGCCTACGAGCAGTACTTC.

The chain couples TRBV5-4 to TRBJ1-2, with D uncertain. Germline CDR1 SGHNT, CDR2 YYREEE (reference sequence). Trimming pared 0 bases from V and 0 bases from J, leaving 9 bases between. CDR3 size: 15 residues. CDR3 bases: TGTGCCAGCAGCTTGGGGCAGGCCTCTAACTATGGCTACACCTTC. Amino acids: CASSLGQASNYGYTF.

This clone was recorded once. The chain couples TRBV6-2 or TRBV6-3 to TRBJ2-7; D might be TRBD2 (6 bases). V was clipped by 5 bases and J by 4 bases, with 15 bases between them. Germline V gene sequence: CDR1 MNHEY, CDR2 SVGEGT. The CDR3 extends over 14 amino acids. CDR3 bases: TGTGCCAGCAGTCTTTATGACAGCGGGTACGAGCAGTACTTC. Protein: CASSLYDSGYEQYF.

V gene TRBV7-8 combines with J gene TRBJ1-2, with TRBD1 identical over 8 bases. J was trimmed by 4 bases and V by 4 bases; bases with no gene match: 5. In germline, CDR1 is SGHVS, CDR2 FQNEAQ. The CDR3 loop spans 14 amino acids. The CDR3 DNA reads as TGTGCCAGCAGCTCCGGACAGGGACCCTATGGCTACACCTTC. It translates to CASSSGQGPYGYTF.

The V and J genes are TRBV15 and TRBJ1-5; TRBD1 is a possible D gene (5 bases). V lost 0 bases and J 3 bases, leaving 6 bases between the germline ends. The CDR3 sequence is 14 residues long. CDR1 is LNHNV and CDR2 is YYDKDF in the germline V gene (reference sequence). The chain's CDR3 is CATSRDRVNQPQHF. CDR3 sequence (DNA): TGTGCCACCAGCAGAGACAGGGTCAATCAGCCCCAGCATTTT.

The CDR3, as DNA: TGCGCCAGCAGCGGTGGAGCCGGACAGGGTCTGGGTGAGACCCAGTACTTC. It yields the protein CASSGGAGQGLGETQYF. V usage is TRBV5-1 and J usage is TRBJ2-5; 8 nucleotides agree with TRBD1. After removal of 4 bases from V and 5 bases from J, the junction contained 16 bases not matched to a gene. Germline lookup yields CDR1 SGHRS and CDR2 YFSETQ. The CDR3 is made up of 17 amino acids. Complete variable domain (other parts from reference TRBV5-1 and TRBJ2-5): KAGVTQTPRYLIKTRGQQVTLSCSPISGHRSVSWYQQTPGQGLQFLFEYFSETQRNKGNFPGRFSGRQFSNSRSEMNVSTLELGDSALYLCASSGGAGQGLGETQYFGPGTRLLVL.

Remarks on this clone: The same CDR3 arises from other DNA sequences in this sample as well. The rearrangement joins TRBV5-1 to TRBJ2-1; 12 nucleotides match TRBD2. The V gene's germline CDR1 is SGHRS and CDR2 YFSETQ. The CDR3 has 14 residues. Trimming at V came to 3 bases and at J to 7 bases, leaving 2 bases not matched to a gene. The DNA of the CDR3 is TGCGCCAGCAGCTGGCTAGCGGGGGGGAATGAGCAGTTCTTC. Amino acid sequence: CASSWLAGGNEQFF. The complete variable domain, with remaining parts taken from reference TRBV5-1 and TRBJ2-1, reads KAGVTQTPRYLIKTRGQQVTLSCSPISGHRSVSWYQQTPGQGLQFLFEYFSETQRNKGNFPGRFSGRQFSNSRSEMNVSTLELGDSALYLCASSWLAGGNEQFFGPGTRLTVL.

The J gene is TRBJ2-7, the V gene TRBV5-4, with 8 bases lining up with TRBD2. The CDR3 contains 15 residues. Trimming took 2 bases from V and 2 from J; bases not matched to a gene: 6. Germline V lookup: CDR1 SGHNT, CDR2 YYREEE (reference sequence). The CDR3 loop is CASSLTSGSAYEQYF. The DNA for the CDR3 is TGTGCCAGCAGCTTAACTAGCGGTTCTGCCTACGAGCAGTACTTC.

This chain uses TRBV13 with TRBJ2-7; 11 nucleotides line up with TRBD1. J was trimmed by 4 bases and V by 1 base; bases with no gene match: 3. CDR3 length equals 15 residues. Germline V lookup: CDR1 PRHDT, CDR2 FYEKMQ (reference sequence). The CDR3 loop is CASSLVGTGGYEQYF. The CDR3 bases are TGTGCCAGCAGCTTAGTTGGGACAGGGGGATACGAGCAGTACTTC.

V is TRBV25-1 and J is TRBJ1-1; D perhaps matches TRBD1 (5 bases). Trimming shortened V by 3 bases and J by 3 bases, and 11 bases separated the two germline ends. CDR1 MGHDK and CDR2 SYGVNS come from the germline V gene. The CDR3 extends over 14 amino acids. CDR3 loop: CASSDMGRDTEAFF. CDR3 bases: TGTGCCAGCAGTGATATGGGCAGGGACACTGAAGCTTTCTTT.

The CDR3 spells CASSLTGENQPQHF. The DNA of the CDR3 is TGTGCCAGCAGCCTGACAGGGGAGAATCAGCCCCAGCATTTT. The gene calls are TRBV7-9 and TRBJ1-5, with 8 bases fitting TRBD1. V shed 5 bases, J shed 4 bases, and the junction held 4 bases outside the gene matches. CDR1 and CDR2 (germline): SEHNR, FQNEAQ (reference sequence). This CDR3 contains 14 residues.

V and J are TRBV3-1 (or the pseudogene TRBV3-2) and TRBJ2-6, with 9 nucleotides matching TRBD1. Trimming took 4 bases from V and 2 from J; bases not matched to a gene: 6. CDR3 size: 17 residues. Germline values: CDR1 LGHDT, CDR2 YNNKEL (reference sequence). The CDR3 DNA is TGTGCCAGCAGCCGAACTCGACAGGGGGCTGGGGCCAACGTCCTGACTTTC. This encodes CASSRTRQGAGANVLTF.

The J gene is TRBJ1-1, the V gene TRBV20-1, with TRBD1 matching 7 bases. The germline V gene encodes CDR1 DFQATT and CDR2 SNEGSKA (reference sequence). The V segment lost 3 bases and the J segment 1 base; nucleotides outside the gene matches: 14. The CDR3 is made up of 17 amino acids. This chain's CDR3 is CSASRFGRGQQNTEAFF. CDR3 nucleotides: TGCAGTGCTAGTAGATTTGGTAGGGGACAGCAGAACACTGAAGCTTTCTTT.

The chain links TRBV6-2 or TRBV6-3 to TRBJ1-1, with D unresolved. Germline loops: CDR1 MNHEY, CDR2 SVGEGT. This CDR3 has 14 residues. V was shortened by 4 bases and J by 4 bases, with 13 bases between the two germline ends. CDR3 in amino acids: CASSWSVGSTEAFF. CDR3 coding DNA: TGTGCCAGCAGTTGGTCGGTAGGGAGCACTGAAGCTTTCTTT.

V gene TRBV5-1 combines with J gene TRBJ1-4; 8 bases are a match to TRBD1. The CDR3 is 14 residues long. Trimming cost V 4 bases and J 10 bases; bases outside gene matches: 9. CDR1 SGHRS and CDR2 YFSETQ come from the germline V gene. This CDR3 is CASSRDRSGGKLFF. CDR3 nucleotide sequence: TGCGCCAGCAGCCGGGACAGGTCGGGGGGAAAACTGTTTTTT. The whole variable domain, filled in from reference TRBV5-1 and TRBJ1-4, reads KAGVTQTPRYLIKTRGQQVTLSCSPISGHRSVSWYQQTPGQGLQFLFEYFSETQRNKGNFPGRFSGRQFSNSRSEMNVSTLELGDSALYLCASSRDRSGGKLFFGSGTQLSVL.

The chain joins TRBV7-2 to TRBJ2-3; D gene ambiguous. Trimming took off 3 bases at V and 2 bases at J, with 12 bases between the two ends. Germline V gene data show CDR1 as SGHTA and CDR2 as FQGNSA. The CDR3 runs to 15 residues. The CDR3 bases are TGTGCCAGCAGCTTGAGTGTACTTTCCACAGATACGCAGTATTTT. Protein: CASSLSVLSTDTQYF. Full variable domain (outside the CDR3, taken from reference TRBV7-2 and TRBJ2-3): GAGVSQSPSNKVTEKGKDVELRCDPISGHTALYWYRQSLGQGLEFLIYFQGNSAPDKSGLPSDRFSAERTGGSVSTLTIQRTQQEDSAVYLCASSLSVLSTDTQYFGPGTRLTVL.